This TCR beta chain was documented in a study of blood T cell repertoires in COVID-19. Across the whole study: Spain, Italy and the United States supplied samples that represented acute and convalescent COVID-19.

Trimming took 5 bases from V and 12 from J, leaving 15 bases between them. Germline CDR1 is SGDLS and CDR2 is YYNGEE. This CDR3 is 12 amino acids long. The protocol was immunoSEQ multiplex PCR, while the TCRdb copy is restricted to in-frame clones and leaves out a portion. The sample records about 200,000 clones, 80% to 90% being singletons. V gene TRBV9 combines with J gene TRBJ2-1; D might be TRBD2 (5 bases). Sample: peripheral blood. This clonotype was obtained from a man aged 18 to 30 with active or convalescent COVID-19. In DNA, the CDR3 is TGTGCCAGCAGAGACTCCGGGGATGGGCAGTTCTTC. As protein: CASRDSGDGQFF.